This T cell receptor beta chain was sequenced in a study of graft-versus-host responses after intestinal transplantation. General observations from the study: Detected in recipient marrow were GvH clones, some of which were first observed in ileum or blood. Circulating GvH clones peaking coincided with falling HvG clones soon after transplant.

TCRdb's copy holds only in-frame clones and misses some; the assay was immunoSEQ multiplex PCR. The sample has around 92,000 clones; more than 70% are singletons. The V and J ends lost 6 bases and 5 bases, in that order; junction bases with no gene match: 9. The germline V gene encodes CDR1 MDHEN and CDR2 SYDVKM. There are 15 residues in the CDR3. As to this clone: Its antigen remains unidentified.

The sequence derives from a human patient who received an intestinal transplant, so some T cells may come from the graft donor. Specimen: PBMCs, collected 255 days after intestinal transplant. This sequence joins TRBV28 and TRBJ2-7; 11 bases align to TRBD1. The DNA for the CDR3 is TGTGCCAGCAGACTCATGGGACAGGGGGGGGACGAGCAGTACTTC. Translation: CASRLMGQGGDEQYF.